Listed below are T cell receptor beta chains from one sample, sequenced in a study of CD8 T cells in Susac syndrome. TCRdb redid the calling of the immunoSEQ multiplex PCR reads with MiXCR, one entry per CDR3 protein. Of some 120,000 distinct CDR3 sequences in the sample, approximately 95% were seen once. The sample taken for sequencing was CD8+ T cells from PBMCs. The receptors come from a human donor with multiple sclerosis. Both conserved end residues are part of each CDR3. Fields, in order: V gene, J gene, D gene, clone size, CDR3 protein, CDR3 DNA. The D gene is left open where the match is weak. A clone size is listed for some rows: how often the clone was seen (once, few, many), or a class if it is expanded.

>TRBV9|TRBJ1-1|.|.
CASSVIGANTEAFF
TGTGCCAGCAGCGTGATTGGGGCAAACACTGAAGCTTTCTTT
>TRBV20-1|TRBJ2-1|.|.
CSARDMALASEQFF
TGCAGTGCTAGAGATATGGCCTTAGCGAGTGAGCAGTTCTTC
>TRBV7-9|TRBJ2-1|TRBD2|.
CASSLLAGDSNEQFF
TGTGCCAGCAGCTTACTAGCGGGAGACTCCAATGAGCAGTTCTTC
>TRBV3-1|TRBJ1-1|.|.
CASSPTAANTEAFF
TGTGCCAGCAGCCCGACTGCCGCTAACACTGAAGCTTTCTTT
>TRBV7-9|TRBJ2-5|.|.
CASSAELRETQYF
TGTGCCAGCAGCGCGGAGCTGAGGGAGACCCAGTACTTC
>TRBV7-2|TRBJ1-3|.|.
CASSSGVSGNTIYF
TGTGCCAGCAGCTCAGGGGTCTCTGGAAACACCATATATTTT
>TRBV4-1|TRBJ1-2|TRBD1|.
CASSPFPTGANYGYTF
TGCGCCAGCAGCCCCTTCCCGACAGGGGCTAACTATGGCTACACCTTC
>TRBV7-9|TRBJ2-1|TRBD2|.
CASSSALAGGYNEQFF
TGTGCCAGCAGCTCAGCCCTAGCGGGGGGCTACAATGAGCAGTTCTTC
>TRBV27|TRBJ2-7|TRBD1|.
CASSLSPTGFSYEQYF
TGTGCCAGCAGTTTATCCCCGACAGGGTTCTCCTACGAGCAGTACTTC
>TRBV7-3|TRBJ2-2|TRBD2|.
CASSSRSDRTSGNTGELFF
TGTGCCAGCAGCTCACGATCGGACAGAACTAGCGGAAACACCGGGGAGCTGTTTTTT
>TRBV3-1|TRBJ2-7|TRBD1|.
CASSQVPGTGYEQYF
TGTGCCAGCAGCCAAGTTCCCGGGACAGGCTACGAGCAGTACTTC
>TRBV5-8|TRBJ1-1|TRBD1|few
CASSTTLAGGDTDTEAFF
TGTGCCAGCAGCACCACCTTGGCAGGGGGCGACACGGACACTGAAGCTTTCTTT
>TRBV2|TRBJ2-1|.|.
CARGSGNEQFF
TGTGCCCGGGGGAGTGGGAATGAGCAGTTCTTC
>TRBV29-1|TRBJ2-1|.|.
CSGEEDPGNEQFF
TGCAGCGGAGAAGAAGACCCGGGGAATGAGCAGTTCTTC
>TRBV2|TRBJ2-1|.|.
CASSPRTVEQFF
TGTGCCAGCAGTCCACGGACTGTCGAGCAGTTCTTC
>TRBV5-1|TRBJ1-5|.|.
CASSWDGGNQPQHF
TGCGCCAGCAGCTGGGACGGCGGCAATCAGCCCCAGCATTTT
>TRBV20-1|TRBJ1-5|.|.
CSASAGFFSNQPQHF
TGCAGTGCTAGCGCCGGGTTCTTTAGCAATCAGCCCCAGCATTTT
>TRBV5-1|TRBJ2-1|TRBD2|few
CASSSSGGYNEQFF
TGTGCCAGCAGTTCTAGCGGGGGTTACAATGAGCAGTTCTTC
>TRBV7-6|TRBJ2-2|.|.
CASSLGGYTGELFF
TGTGCCAGCAGCTTAGGAGGGTACACCGGGGAGCTGTTTTTT
>TRBV27|TRBJ2-3|.|.
CASSPLGTDTQYF
TGTGCCAGCAGTCCCCTAGGAACAGATACGCAGTATTTT
>TRBV24-1|TRBJ2-7|TRBD2|.
CATSSSGGANEQYF
TGTGCCACCAGCAGTAGCGGGGGGGCGAACGAGCAGTACTTC
>TRBV20-1|TRBJ2-1|TRBD2|.
CSATGSPGLVYNEQFF
TGCAGTGCTACCGGAAGCCCGGGACTAGTCTACAATGAGCAGTTCTTC
>TRBV29-1|TRBJ2-7|TRBD2|.
CSVHGLAGGPSSYEQYF
TGCAGCGTTCACGGACTAGCGGGGGGCCCGAGCTCCTACGAGCAGTACTTC
>TRBV12-3/TRBV12-4|TRBJ2-7|.|.
CASSLRSYYEQYF
TGTGCCAGCAGTTTGCGATCCTACTACGAGCAGTACTTC
>TRBV27|TRBJ1-1|TRBD1|.
CASSRTSGTGGTEAFF
TGTGCCAGCAGTCGTACATCCGGGACAGGGGGCACTGAAGCTTTCTTT
>TRBV29-1|TRBJ2-3|.|once
CSDLGGGADTQYF
TGCAGCGACCTGGGGGGGGGCGCAGATACGCAGTATTTT
>TRBV7-9|TRBJ1-2|.|.
CASSSGSYGYTF
TGTGCCAGCAGCTCCGGATCTTATGGCTACACCTTC
>TRBV9|TRBJ2-2|TRBD2|.
CASSVGDYPFGGELFF
TGTGCCAGCAGCGTAGGGGACTACCCTTTCGGCGGGGAGCTGTTTTTT
>TRBV11-3|TRBJ2-6|.|.
CASSLQGGRPSGANVLTF
TGTGCCAGCAGCCTACAAGGGGGACGGCCCTCTGGGGCCAACGTCCTGACTTTC
>TRBV7-6|TRBJ2-5|.|.
CASSQHTVLHETQYF
TGTGCCAGCAGCCAACATACAGTACTCCACGAGACCCAGTACTTC
>TRBV30|TRBJ2-2|TRBD2|.
CAWSPTRASGRALTPGELFF
TGTGCCTGGAGTCCGACCCGGGCTAGCGGGAGGGCCTTAACACCCGGGGAGCTGTTTTTT
>TRBV5-6|TRBJ2-7|TRBD2|.
CASRGRWLAGKKGYEQYF
TGTGCCAGCAGGGGGAGGTGGTTAGCGGGGAAGAAGGGCTACGAGCAGTACTTC